The clone carrying this T cell receptor (beta chain) was observed a handful of times. Its cognate antigen is unknown. Germline V gives CDR1 MNHEY, CDR2 SMNVEV (reference sequence). This CDR3 contains 15 residues. With 6 bases removed from V and 4 bases from J, the gap between germline ends came to 16 bases. The sample is drawn from a study of neurological immune-mediated disorders. Whole-study results and caveats: Multiple sclerosis, the disease with the least TCR clonal expansion, fell below healthy controls, whereas HTLV-1-associated myelopathy showed the most.

The method for making cDNA was 5'RACE, and it used 10-nucleotide random UMIs. TCRdb passed the 5' RACE reads through MiXCR, listing each CDR3 protein once. The data show 20,000 or so distinct CDR3 sequences, 15% seen once. The chain has TRBV27 and TRBJ2-1, with D hard to call. Material for sequencing was PBMCs. The source of this sequence is a female donor with HTLV-1-associated myelopathy (HAM/TSP). The CDR3 sequence is CASSPEVLRYNEQFF. Written as DNA, the CDR3 is TGTGCCAGCAGCCCAGAAGTTCTTCGGTACAATGAGCAGTTCTTC.